These T cell receptor beta chains were read from a single sample in a study of T cell repertoires in cytomegalovirus infection. Their antigens remain unidentified. TCRdb fed the reads into MiXCR, producing one record per CDR3 protein. The profile shows some 800,000 distinct CDR3 sequences, approximately 29% of them singletons. The source was cultured CD8+ T cells from PBMCs, collected from culture after CMV antigen stimulation. The source is a human donor in good health (CMV status not recorded). Some clones in this sample may be carry-over from other donors' samples. CDR3s include the opening cysteine and the closing phenylalanine or tryptophan. D genes are given only for firm matches. Clone size is not always given. Where it is, it says once, few, many or a class for expanded clones.

cdr3_aa: CASSLIAGATYNEQFF
cdr3_nt: TGTGCCAGCAGCTTAATTGCGGGGGCCACCTACAATGAGCAGTTCTTC
v_call: TRBV7-9
j_call: TRBJ2-1
d_call: .
clone_size: many

cdr3_aa: CATQGPLSGANVLTF
cdr3_nt: TGTGCCACGCAGGGGCCGCTCTCTGGGGCCAACGTCCTGACTTTC
v_call: TRBV2
j_call: TRBJ2-6
d_call: .
clone_size: .

cdr3_aa: CASSLWEGEQFF
cdr3_nt: TGTGCCAGCAGCTTATGGGAGGGTGAGCAGTTCTTC
v_call: TRBV7-2
j_call: TRBJ2-1
d_call: TRBD2
clone_size: many

cdr3_aa: CASSQGIETQYF
cdr3_nt: TGTGCCAGCTCACAGGGGATCGAGACCCAGTACTTC
v_call: TRBV18
j_call: TRBJ2-5
d_call: .
clone_size: .

cdr3_aa: CATSRVSQSGELFF
cdr3_nt: TGTGCCACCAGCAGAGTTTCACAGTCCGGGGAGCTGTTTTTT
v_call: TRBV15
j_call: TRBJ2-2
d_call: .
clone_size: .

cdr3_aa: CASSPQGISYEQYF
cdr3_nt: TGTGCCAGCAGCCCACAGGGGATCTCCTACGAGCAGTACTTC
v_call: TRBV7-9
j_call: TRBJ2-7
d_call: TRBD1
clone_size: many

cdr3_aa: CASSESVSQTGELFF
cdr3_nt: TGTGCCAGCAGTGAATCTGTCAGCCAAACCGGGGAGCTGTTTTTT
v_call: TRBV6-1
j_call: TRBJ2-2
d_call: .
clone_size: few

cdr3_aa: CASSGGLAGPNEQFF
cdr3_nt: TGTGCCAGCAGTGGCGGACTAGCGGGGCCCAATGAGCAGTTCTTC
v_call: TRBV6-5
j_call: TRBJ2-1
d_call: TRBD2
clone_size: few

cdr3_aa: CASSPLSSPQHF
cdr3_nt: TGTGCCAGCAGTCCCCTGTCCTCGCCCCAGCATTTT
v_call: TRBV27
j_call: TRBJ1-5
d_call: .
clone_size: few

cdr3_aa: CASSFDFGFNYGYTF
cdr3_nt: TGTGCCAGCAGTTTCGACTTTGGATTTAACTATGGCTACACCTTC
v_call: TRBV7-4
j_call: TRBJ1-2
d_call: .
clone_size: .

cdr3_aa: CSARDPGTSGENGQETQYF
cdr3_nt: TGCAGTGCTAGAGATCCCGGGACTAGCGGGGAAAACGGGCAAGAGACCCAGTACTTC
v_call: TRBV20-1
j_call: TRBJ2-5
d_call: TRBD2
clone_size: .

cdr3_aa: CASSSAPRQGAPGANVLTF
cdr3_nt: TGTGCCAGCAGCTCAGCACCGAGACAGGGGGCCCCTGGGGCCAACGTCCTGACTTTC
v_call: TRBV7-8
j_call: TRBJ2-6
d_call: TRBD1
clone_size: .

cdr3_aa: CASSFEALPTDTQYF
cdr3_nt: TGTGCCAGCAGCTTCGAGGCCCTGCCCACAGATACGCAGTATTTT
v_call: TRBV7-8
j_call: TRBJ2-3
d_call: .
clone_size: few

cdr3_aa: CASSQVSNGGAYNEQFF
cdr3_nt: TGCGCCAGCAGCCAAGTGTCGAACGGGGGGGCCTACAATGAGCAGTTCTTC
v_call: TRBV4-1
j_call: TRBJ2-1
d_call: TRBD2
clone_size: once

cdr3_aa: CASSYSGTSYNEQFF
cdr3_nt: TGTGCCAGCAGTTACTCCGGGACTAGCTACAATGAGCAGTTCTTC
v_call: TRBV6-5
j_call: TRBJ2-1
d_call: TRBD2
clone_size: few

cdr3_aa: CASTLHGTPYEKLFF
cdr3_nt: TGTGCCAGCACTCTACATGGGACGCCGTATGAAAAACTGTTTTTT
v_call: TRBV19
j_call: TRBJ1-4
d_call: .
clone_size: few

cdr3_aa: CASSQLGVEDGYTF
cdr3_nt: TGTGCCAGCAGCCAATTAGGGGTGGAGGATGGCTACACCTTC
v_call: TRBV14
j_call: TRBJ1-2
d_call: .
clone_size: .

cdr3_aa: CAWIAGPPNTGELFF
cdr3_nt: TGTGCCTGGATAGCGGGGCCGCCGAACACCGGGGAGCTGTTTTTT
v_call: TRBV2
j_call: TRBJ2-2
d_call: TRBD2
clone_size: .

cdr3_aa: CATSRVLDVREGPQEKLFF
cdr3_nt: TGTGCCACCAGCAGAGTCCTTGACGTGAGGGAAGGCCCGCAGGAAAAACTGTTTTTT
v_call: TRBV15
j_call: TRBJ1-4
d_call: .
clone_size: .

cdr3_aa: CASSQTWDGANVLTF
cdr3_nt: TGCGCCAGCAGCCAAACGTGGGACGGGGCCAACGTCCTGACTTTC
v_call: TRBV4-1
j_call: TRBJ2-6
d_call: .
clone_size: .

cdr3_aa: CASSLWVGSQETQYF
cdr3_nt: TGTGCCAGCAGTTTATGGGTAGGGTCCCAAGAGACCCAGTACTTC
v_call: TRBV28
j_call: TRBJ2-5
d_call: .
clone_size: .

cdr3_aa: CASSTRQGADTQYF
cdr3_nt: TGTGCCAGCAGTACTCGACAGGGGGCAGATACGCAGTATTTT
v_call: TRBV27
j_call: TRBJ2-3
d_call: TRBD1
clone_size: .

cdr3_aa: CASSYPGQGYFTDTQYF
cdr3_nt: TGTGCCAGCAGTTATCCGGGACAGGGGTACTTCACAGATACGCAGTATTTT
v_call: TRBV6-1
j_call: TRBJ2-3
d_call: TRBD1
clone_size: .

cdr3_aa: CASKITGWNTEAFF
cdr3_nt: TGCGCCAGCAAGATAACAGGTTGGAACACTGAAGCTTTCTTT
v_call: TRBV5-1
j_call: TRBJ1-1
d_call: .
clone_size: once

cdr3_aa: CASTSGGSNEKLFF
cdr3_nt: TGTGCCAGCACCTCGGGGGGGTCAAATGAAAAACTGTTTTTT
v_call: TRBV12-3/TRBV12-4
j_call: TRBJ1-4
d_call: .
clone_size: many

cdr3_aa: CASSMGLTYEQYF
cdr3_nt: TGTGCCAGTAGTATGGGATTGACCTACGAGCAGTACTTC
v_call: TRBV19
j_call: TRBJ2-7
d_call: .
clone_size: .

cdr3_aa: CASSWTTYNEQFF
cdr3_nt: TGTGCCAGCAGTTGGACAACCTACAATGAGCAGTTCTTC
v_call: TRBV7-6
j_call: TRBJ2-1
d_call: .
clone_size: many

cdr3_aa: CASSYSGSGGETQYF
cdr3_nt: TGTGCCAGCAGTTACTCGGGATCAGGGGGAGAGACCCAGTACTTC
v_call: TRBV6-5
j_call: TRBJ2-5
d_call: TRBD1
clone_size: .

cdr3_aa: CASSFRGGETQYF
cdr3_nt: TGTGCCAGCAGCTTCAGGGGGGGAGAGACCCAGTACTTC
v_call: TRBV7-8
j_call: TRBJ2-5
d_call: .
clone_size: many

cdr3_aa: CASSLGGQLHEQFF
cdr3_nt: TGTGCCAGCAGTCTGGGGGGACAGCTACATGAGCAGTTCTTC
v_call: TRBV12-3/TRBV12-4
j_call: TRBJ2-1
d_call: .
clone_size: .

cdr3_aa: CASRPHRDYGYTF
cdr3_nt: TGTGCCAGCCGACCTCACAGGGACTATGGCTACACCTTC
v_call: TRBV6-5
j_call: TRBJ1-2
d_call: .
clone_size: .

cdr3_aa: CASSFLLQTEAFF
cdr3_nt: TGTGCCAGCAGCTTCCTCCTCCAGACTGAAGCTTTCTTT
v_call: TRBV7-8
j_call: TRBJ1-1
d_call: .
clone_size: .

cdr3_aa: CASSIPGGEQFF
cdr3_nt: TGTGCCAGTAGTATCCCTGGGGGAGAGCAGTTCTTC
v_call: TRBV19
j_call: TRBJ2-1
d_call: .
clone_size: .

cdr3_aa: CASKNKAGFQTEAFF
cdr3_nt: TGTGCCAGCAAGAATAAGGCAGGGTTTCAGACTGAAGCTTTCTTT
v_call: TRBV2
j_call: TRBJ1-1
d_call: .
clone_size: few

cdr3_aa: CATSDGYRDNEQFF
cdr3_nt: TGTGCCACCAGTGATGGCTACCGGGACAATGAGCAGTTCTTC
v_call: TRBV24-1
j_call: TRBJ2-1
d_call: .
clone_size: .

cdr3_aa: CASSQAPSYKQYF
cdr3_nt: TGCGCCAGCAGCCAAGCCCCGTCCTACAAGCAGTACTTC
v_call: TRBV4-1
j_call: TRBJ2-7
d_call: .
clone_size: once

cdr3_aa: CASTYGGVGNTIYF
cdr3_nt: TGTGCCAGCACCTACGGGGGAGTTGGAAACACCATATATTTT
v_call: TRBV6-8
j_call: TRBJ1-3
d_call: .
clone_size: .

cdr3_aa: CASSLGPSRPYNEQFF
cdr3_nt: TGTGCCAGCAGCTTAGGCCCTTCCCGTCCTTACAATGAGCAGTTCTTC
v_call: TRBV11-2
j_call: TRBJ2-1
d_call: .
clone_size: few

cdr3_aa: CATSSLVGGEDEAFF
cdr3_nt: TGTGCCACCAGCAGCCTCGTGGGGGGCGAGGATGAAGCTTTCTTT
v_call: TRBV15
j_call: TRBJ1-1
d_call: .
clone_size: .

cdr3_aa: CASTPGTSGNTIYF
cdr3_nt: TGTGCCAGCACCCCGGGGACCTCTGGAAACACCATATATTTT
v_call: TRBV7-9
j_call: TRBJ1-3
d_call: .
clone_size: many

cdr3_aa: CASSWWIGGDQNTGELFF
cdr3_nt: TGTGCCAGCAGCTGGTGGATTGGGGGGGACCAGAACACCGGGGAGCTGTTTTTT
v_call: TRBV7-9
j_call: TRBJ2-2
d_call: TRBD2
clone_size: .

cdr3_aa: CASHKGSSTDTQYF
cdr3_nt: TGTGCCTCCCATAAGGGATCTAGCACAGATACGCAGTATTTT
v_call: TRBV2
j_call: TRBJ2-3
d_call: .
clone_size: .

cdr3_aa: CASSGGRTNYGYTF
cdr3_nt: TGTGCCAGCAGTGGGGGACGGACCAACTATGGCTACACCTTC
v_call: TRBV6-1
j_call: TRBJ1-2
d_call: .
clone_size: few

cdr3_aa: CASSQDFWAGVGHEQYF
cdr3_nt: TGTGCCAGCAGCCAAGATTTTTGGGCGGGGGTCGGCCACGAGCAGTACTTC
v_call: TRBV4-2
j_call: TRBJ2-7
d_call: TRBD2
clone_size: .

cdr3_aa: CATSRGGRVGTNYGYTF
cdr3_nt: TGTGCCACCAGCAGAGGTGGCAGGGTGGGGACTAACTATGGCTACACCTTC
v_call: TRBV15
j_call: TRBJ1-2
d_call: .
clone_size: few

cdr3_aa: CASSQEEHSQYGYTF
cdr3_nt: TGCGCCAGCAGCCAAGAAGAACACAGCCAATATGGCTACACCTTC
v_call: TRBV4-1
j_call: TRBJ1-2
d_call: .
clone_size: few

cdr3_aa: CASSPQQGLDEQFF
cdr3_nt: TGTGCCAGCAGCCCACAACAGGGTTTGGATGAGCAGTTCTTC
v_call: TRBV7-6
j_call: TRBJ2-1
d_call: .
clone_size: .

cdr3_aa: CSASQGAGEQYF
cdr3_nt: TGCAGTGCCTCACAGGGGGCGGGGGAGCAGTACTTC
v_call: TRBV20-1
j_call: TRBJ2-7
d_call: TRBD1
clone_size: .

cdr3_aa: CASSWGGQGNMNNQPQHF
cdr3_nt: TGTGCCAGCAGTTGGGGCGGACAGGGTAACATGAACAATCAGCCCCAGCATTTT
v_call: TRBV28
j_call: TRBJ1-5
d_call: TRBD1
clone_size: few

cdr3_aa: CASSLLAKETQYF
cdr3_nt: TGTGCCAGCAGTTTACTAGCTAAGGAGACCCAGTACTTC
v_call: TRBV12-3/TRBV12-4
j_call: TRBJ2-5
d_call: .
clone_size: .

cdr3_aa: CASSQARQGTDTQYF
cdr3_nt: TGTGCCAGCAGCCAAGCTCGACAGGGAACGGATACGCAGTATTTT
v_call: TRBV3-1
j_call: TRBJ2-3
d_call: TRBD1
clone_size: .

cdr3_aa: CASSPGTPGQGNTGELFF
cdr3_nt: TGTGCCAGCAGCCCCGGGACCCCGGGACAGGGGAACACCGGGGAGCTGTTTTTT
v_call: TRBV7-9
j_call: TRBJ2-2
d_call: TRBD1
clone_size: many

cdr3_aa: CASSPVTGGAGTEAFF
cdr3_nt: TGTGCCAGCAGCCCTGTTACAGGGGGCGCGGGCACTGAAGCTTTCTTT
v_call: TRBV14
j_call: TRBJ1-1
d_call: TRBD1
clone_size: few